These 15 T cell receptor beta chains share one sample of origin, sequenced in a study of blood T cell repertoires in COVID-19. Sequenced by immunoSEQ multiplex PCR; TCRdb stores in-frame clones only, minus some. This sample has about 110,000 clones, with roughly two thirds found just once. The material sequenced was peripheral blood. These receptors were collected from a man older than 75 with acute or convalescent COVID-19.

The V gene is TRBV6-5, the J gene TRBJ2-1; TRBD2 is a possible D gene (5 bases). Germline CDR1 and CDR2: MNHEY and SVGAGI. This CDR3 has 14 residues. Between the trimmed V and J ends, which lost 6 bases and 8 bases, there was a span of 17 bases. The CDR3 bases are TGTGCCAGCAGCGGACGGACTCCCGCGGATGAGCAGTTCTTC. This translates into CASSGRTPADEQFF.

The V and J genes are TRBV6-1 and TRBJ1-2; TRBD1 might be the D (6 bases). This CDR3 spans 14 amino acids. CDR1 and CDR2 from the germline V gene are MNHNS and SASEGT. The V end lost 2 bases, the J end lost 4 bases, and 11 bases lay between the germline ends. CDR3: CASSESGGVYGYTF. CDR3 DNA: TGTGCCAGCAGTGAAAGTGGGGGCGTCTATGGCTACACCTTC.

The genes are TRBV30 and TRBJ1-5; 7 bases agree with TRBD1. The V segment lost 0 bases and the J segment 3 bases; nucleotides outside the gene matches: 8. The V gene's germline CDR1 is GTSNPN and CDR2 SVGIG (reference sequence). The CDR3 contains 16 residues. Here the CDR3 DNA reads TGTGCCTGGAGTGTGGGGGCAGGGGGGCCCAATCAGCCCCAGCATTTT. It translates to CAWSVGAGGPNQPQHF.

DNA of the CDR3: TGTGCCAGCAGTCCCCCAGGGGCGGCTAAACTGTTTTTT. Translated: CASSPPGAAKLFF. The chain is built from TRBV27 and TRBJ1-4; D is possibly TRBD1 (6 bases). Germline V gene data show CDR1 as MNHEY and CDR2 as SMNVEV (reference sequence). Trimming removed 5 bases from V and 11 bases from J, with 15 bases in between. The CDR3 has 13 amino acids. Supplemented by reference TRBV27 and TRBJ1-4, the full variable domain reads EAQVTQNPRYLITVTGKKLTVTCSQNMNHEYMSWYRQDPGLGLRQIYYSMNVEVTDKGDVPEGYKVSRKEKRNFPLILESPSPNQTSLYFCASSPPGAAKLFFGSGTQLSVL.

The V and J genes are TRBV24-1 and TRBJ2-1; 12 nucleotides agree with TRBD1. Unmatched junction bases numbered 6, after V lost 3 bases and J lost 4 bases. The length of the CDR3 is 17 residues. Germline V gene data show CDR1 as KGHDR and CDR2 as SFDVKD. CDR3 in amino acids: CATSDPGTGGAYNEQFF. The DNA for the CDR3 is TGTGCCACCAGTGATCCCGGGACAGGGGGCGCATACAATGAGCAGTTCTTC.

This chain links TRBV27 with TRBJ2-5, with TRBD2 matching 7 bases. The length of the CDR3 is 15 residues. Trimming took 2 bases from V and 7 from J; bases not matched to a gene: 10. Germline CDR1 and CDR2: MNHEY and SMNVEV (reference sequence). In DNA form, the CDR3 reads TGTGCCAGCAGTTTAGAAGCGGGCAGGGAGGGGACCCAGTACTTC. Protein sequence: CASSLEAGREGTQYF.

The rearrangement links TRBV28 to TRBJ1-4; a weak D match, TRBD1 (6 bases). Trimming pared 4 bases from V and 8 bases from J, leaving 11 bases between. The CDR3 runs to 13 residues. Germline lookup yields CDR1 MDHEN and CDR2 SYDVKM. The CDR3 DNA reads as TGTGCCAGCAGTTCGACAGGCCGGGAAAAACTGTTTTTT. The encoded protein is CASSSTGREKLFF.

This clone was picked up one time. CDR3 in amino acids: CASSSNSGNTIYF. The CDR3 coding sequence is TGTGCCAGCAGCTCCAACTCTGGAAACACCATATATTTT. The genes are TRBV7-9 and TRBJ1-3; the D is unclear. CDR1 is SEHNR and CDR2 is FQNEAQ in the germline V gene (reference sequence). This CDR3 has 13 amino acids. The germline V and J ends were trimmed by 4 bases and 0 bases, with 4 bases remaining between them.

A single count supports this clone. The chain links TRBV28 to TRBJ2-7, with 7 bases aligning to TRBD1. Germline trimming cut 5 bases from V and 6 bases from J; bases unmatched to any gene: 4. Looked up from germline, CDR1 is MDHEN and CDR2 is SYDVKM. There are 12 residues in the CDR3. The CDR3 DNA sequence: TGTGCCAGCAGTGGACAGGTGGGCGAGCAGTACTTC. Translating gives CASSGQVGEQYF.

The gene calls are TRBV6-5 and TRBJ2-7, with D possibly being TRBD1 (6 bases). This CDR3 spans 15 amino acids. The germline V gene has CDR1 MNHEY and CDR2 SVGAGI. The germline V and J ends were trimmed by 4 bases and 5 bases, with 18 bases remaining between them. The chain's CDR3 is CASSSLLRGRHEQYF. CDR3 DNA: TGTGCCAGCAGTTCCCTACTCAGGGGACGGCACGAGCAGTACTTC.

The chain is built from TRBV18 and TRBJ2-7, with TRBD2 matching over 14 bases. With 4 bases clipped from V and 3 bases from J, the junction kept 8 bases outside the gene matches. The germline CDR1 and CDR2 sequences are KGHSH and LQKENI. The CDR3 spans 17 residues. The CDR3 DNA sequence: TGTGCCAGCTCACTTGGGACTAGCGGGAGTAGGGTCTACGAGCAGTACTTC. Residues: CASSLGTSGSRVYEQYF.

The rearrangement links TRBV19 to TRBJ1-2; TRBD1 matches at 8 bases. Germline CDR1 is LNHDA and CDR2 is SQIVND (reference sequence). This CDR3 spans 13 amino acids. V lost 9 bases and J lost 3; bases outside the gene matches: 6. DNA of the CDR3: TGTGCCAGCTCCGGGGACAGGCACTATGGCTACACCTTC. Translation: CASSGDRHYGYTF.

The CDR3 here is CASSFTSGGPETQYF. CDR3 bases: TGTGCCAGCAGCTTTACTTCAGGGGGCCCGGAGACCCAGTACTTC. The chain has TRBV5-5 and TRBJ2-5; TRBD1 matches at 8 bases. The CDR3 is 15 residues long. The V gene end was trimmed by 2 bases and the J gene end by 5 bases; junction bases not matched to a gene: 8. CDR1 is SGHKS, CDR2 YYEKEE, per germline (reference sequence). Combining the CDR3 with reference TRBV5-5 and TRBJ2-5 gives the whole variable domain DAGVTQSPTHLIKTRGQQVTLRCSPISGHKSVSWYQQVLGQGPQFIFQYYEKEERGRGNFPDRFSARQFPNYSSELNVNALLLGDSALYLCASSFTSGGPETQYFGPGTRLLVL.

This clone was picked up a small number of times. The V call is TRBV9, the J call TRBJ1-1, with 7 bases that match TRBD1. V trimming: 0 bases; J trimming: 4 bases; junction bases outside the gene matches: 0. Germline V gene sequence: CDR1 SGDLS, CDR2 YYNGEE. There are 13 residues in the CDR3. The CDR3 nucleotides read TGTGCCAGCAGCGTAGGACAGGGCACTGAAGCTTTCTTT. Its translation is CASSVGQGTEAFF. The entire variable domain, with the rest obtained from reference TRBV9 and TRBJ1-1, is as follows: DSGVTQTPKHLITATGQRVTLRCSPRSGDLSVYWYQQSLDQGLQFLIQYYNGEERAKGNILERFSAQQFPDLHSELNLSSLELGDSALYFCASSVGQGTEAFFGQGTRLTVV.

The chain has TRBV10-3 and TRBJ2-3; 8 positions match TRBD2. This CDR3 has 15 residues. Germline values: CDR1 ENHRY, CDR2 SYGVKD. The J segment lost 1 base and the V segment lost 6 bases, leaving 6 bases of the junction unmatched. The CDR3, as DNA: TGTGCCATCAGGGGACTAGAAAGCGGCACAGATACGCAGTATTTT. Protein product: CAIRGLESGTDTQYF.